A selection of T cell receptor beta chains follows, all from one sample in a study of T cells and copy number aberrations in small-cell lung cancer. This table comes from immunoSEQ multiplex PCR, and its TCRdb copy is limited to in-frame clones, with some not included. The sample holds just over 2,500 clones, over 75% seen once. The specimen sequenced was normal tissue next to the tumor. The receptor source for this set is a man aged 40-50 years with small cell lung cancer. The CDR3 runs from the conserved cysteine through the conserved F or W. Each record gives: CDR3 DNA, CDR3 protein, J gene, clone size, V gene, D gene. D genes are given only for firm matches. Size is omitted from some rows. Given values are once, few, many or a class for expanded clones.

CDR3 DNA: TGTGCCAGCAGCCCACCGGGGAAGATGAACACTGAAGCTTTCTTT; CDR3 protein: CASSPPGKMNTEAFF; J gene: TRBJ1-1; clone size: -; V gene: TRBV7-8; D gene: -
CDR3 DNA: TGCGCCAGCAGCTTCGCAGGTGATTCACCCCTCCACTTT; CDR3 protein: CASSFAGDSPLHF; J gene: TRBJ1-6; clone size: -; V gene: TRBV5-1; D gene: -
CDR3 DNA: TGTGCCAGTAGTATAGGGACTGCAACTAATGAAAAACTGTTTTTT; CDR3 protein: CASSIGTATNEKLFF; J gene: TRBJ1-4; clone size: few; V gene: TRBV19; D gene: -
CDR3 DNA: TGTGCTAGTGGGCCCTGGACGGCGAACACCGGGGAGCTGTTTTTT; CDR3 protein: CASGPWTANTGELFF; J gene: TRBJ2-2; clone size: once; V gene: TRBV12-5; D gene: -
CDR3 DNA: TGTGCCAGCAGCTCTCAGGGGGTGAATAACTATGGCTACACCTTC; CDR3 protein: CASSSQGVNNYGYTF; J gene: TRBJ1-2; clone size: once; V gene: TRBV28; D gene: TRBD1
CDR3 DNA: TGTGCCTCGAGCGACAGGGGGCAGCGGCCCCAGCATTTT; CDR3 protein: CASSDRGQRPQHF; J gene: TRBJ1-5; clone size: -; V gene: TRBV30; D gene: TRBD1
CDR3 DNA: TGCGCCAGCAGCCAAGACGGGGCCAGGAGTTCACCCCTCCACTTT; CDR3 protein: CASSQDGARSSPLHF; J gene: TRBJ1-6; clone size: -; V gene: TRBV4-3; D gene: -
CDR3 DNA: TGTGCCAGCAGCCCAGAGACAGGGTACGAAAAACTGTTTTTT; CDR3 protein: CASSPETGYEKLFF; J gene: TRBJ1-4; clone size: few; V gene: TRBV7-9; D gene: TRBD1
CDR3 DNA: TGCGCCAGCAGCCAAGATGGCACTAGCGGGACCTACGAGCAGTACTTC; CDR3 protein: CASSQDGTSGTYEQYF; J gene: TRBJ2-7; clone size: -; V gene: TRBV4-3; D gene: TRBD2
CDR3 DNA: TGTGCCTGGAGTGTCCCCGGGCTAGCCGAGCAGTACTTC; CDR3 protein: CAWSVPGLAEQYF; J gene: TRBJ2-7; clone size: -; V gene: TRBV30; D gene: -
CDR3 DNA: TGCAGCGTTCGTCAGGGTGGAAACACCATATATTTT; CDR3 protein: CSVRQGGNTIYF; J gene: TRBJ1-3; clone size: -; V gene: TRBV29-1; D gene: -
CDR3 DNA: TGTGCCAGCAGCTTAGGGCAGGTTGGTGAGCAAAGGGACACTGAAGCTTTCTTT; CDR3 protein: CASSLGQVGEQRDTEAFF; J gene: TRBJ1-1; clone size: -; V gene: TRBV7-9; D gene: -
CDR3 DNA: TGTGCCAGCAGGTCCAAATCCCAAAGAGGCTACACCTTC; CDR3 protein: CASRSKSQRGYTF; J gene: TRBJ1-2; clone size: -; V gene: TRBV4-2; D gene: -
CDR3 DNA: TGCGCCAGCAGCCTCGGACTAGCCGATCAGGGAGAGACCCAGTACTTC; CDR3 protein: CASSLGLADQGETQYF; J gene: TRBJ2-5; clone size: few; V gene: TRBV5-1; D gene: TRBD2
CDR3 DNA: TGTGCCAGCAGAGGGGCGATCACCTATAATTCACCCCTCCACTTT; CDR3 protein: CASRGAITYNSPLHF; J gene: TRBJ1-6; clone size: -; V gene: TRBV28; D gene: -
CDR3 DNA: TGTGCCAGCAGTGAACCTACCGCGGGGGCCGAGCAGTACTTC; CDR3 protein: CASSEPTAGAEQYF; J gene: TRBJ2-7; clone size: few; V gene: TRBV25-1; D gene: -
CDR3 DNA: TGTGCCAGCAGCGACGGTAGCAATCAGCCCCAGCATTTT; CDR3 protein: CASSDGSNQPQHF; J gene: TRBJ1-5; clone size: few; V gene: TRBV7-2; D gene: -
CDR3 DNA: TGCGCCAGCAGCCAAGAGTCGGGAAATAGCGGGAGATTATACGAGCAGTACTTC; CDR3 protein: CASSQESGNSGRLYEQYF; J gene: TRBJ2-7; clone size: -; V gene: TRBV4-3; D gene: TRBD2
CDR3 DNA: TGTGCCAGCTCACCAAAAGAGACAGGGACCAACTATGGCTACACCTTC; CDR3 protein: CASSPKETGTNYGYTF; J gene: TRBJ1-2; clone size: -; V gene: TRBV18; D gene: TRBD1
CDR3 DNA: TGCGCCAGCAGCTTGGATCCAGGGGGAGCTGAAGCTTTCTTT; CDR3 protein: CASSLDPGGAEAFF; J gene: TRBJ1-1; clone size: -; V gene: TRBV5-1; D gene: TRBD1
CDR3 DNA: TGTGCCAGCAGCCTCCGGGACAGCGCTGTCTTTTGGGTATATGGCTACACCTTC; CDR3 protein: CASSLRDSAVFWVYGYTF; J gene: TRBJ1-2; clone size: -; V gene: TRBV2; D gene: TRBD1
CDR3 DNA: TGTGCCAGCAGTTCAGGGGGATGGAACACTGAAGCTTTCTTT; CDR3 protein: CASSSGGWNTEAFF; J gene: TRBJ1-1; clone size: -; V gene: TRBV6-6; D gene: TRBD1
CDR3 DNA: TGTGCCAGCAGCTTGACCCCCGGGACAGGGAAGAGCTCCTACGAGCAGTACTTC; CDR3 protein: CASSLTPGTGKSSYEQYF; J gene: TRBJ2-7; clone size: -; V gene: TRBV5-5; D gene: TRBD1
CDR3 DNA: TGTGCCAGCACCCCTCGGACAGGGGTATATGAGCAGTTCTTC; CDR3 protein: CASTPRTGVYEQFF; J gene: TRBJ2-1; clone size: -; V gene: TRBV2; D gene: TRBD1
CDR3 DNA: TGTGCCAGTAGTCCTAACAGGGGTGAGGGCTACACCTTC; CDR3 protein: CASSPNRGEGYTF; J gene: TRBJ1-2; clone size: -; V gene: TRBV19; D gene: TRBD1
CDR3 DNA: TGTGCCACCAGCAACCCAGGGTTTGGCTACACCTTC; CDR3 protein: CATSNPGFGYTF; J gene: TRBJ1-2; clone size: -; V gene: TRBV15; D gene: -
CDR3 DNA: TGTGCCGGGGGGTTGGGGCGGGGAGAGTTCTTC; CDR3 protein: CAGGLGRGEFF; J gene: TRBJ2-1; clone size: -; V gene: TRBV2; D gene: -
CDR3 DNA: TGCGCCAGCAGCGGGTTAGCAGGGGGGGAGACCCAGTACTTC; CDR3 protein: CASSGLAGGETQYF; J gene: TRBJ2-5; clone size: -; V gene: TRBV5-1; D gene: -
CDR3 DNA: TGTGCCAGCAGCCTCCGACTAGCGGAAGATACGCAGTATTTT; CDR3 protein: CASSLRLAEDTQYF; J gene: TRBJ2-3; clone size: -; V gene: TRBV7-9; D gene: TRBD2
CDR3 DNA: TGTGCCAGCAGCCCTCGGACTAGAGGCACCTACGAGCAGTACTTC; CDR3 protein: CASSPRTRGTYEQYF; J gene: TRBJ2-7; clone size: -; V gene: TRBV9; D gene: TRBD2
CDR3 DNA: TGTGCCAGCAGCCCTTCCAAAGGGGAGGACTCCTACAATGAGCAGTTCTTC; CDR3 protein: CASSPSKGEDSYNEQFF; J gene: TRBJ2-1; clone size: -; V gene: TRBV11-3; D gene: -
CDR3 DNA: TGCGCCAGCAGCTTGGGGTCAGGGGATACCTACGAGCAGTACTTC; CDR3 protein: CASSLGSGDTYEQYF; J gene: TRBJ2-7; clone size: -; V gene: TRBV5-1; D gene: -
CDR3 DNA: TGTGCCAGTAGTATAGTGAAGGGTTCGGCAGATACGCAGTATTTT; CDR3 protein: CASSIVKGSADTQYF; J gene: TRBJ2-3; clone size: -; V gene: TRBV19; D gene: -
CDR3 DNA: TGTGCCAGCAGCTTAGTAGGGGATGGCTACACCTTC; CDR3 protein: CASSLVGDGYTF; J gene: TRBJ1-2; clone size: -; V gene: TRBV13; D gene: -
CDR3 DNA: TGCGCCAGCAGCACCCGGGACACAGATACGCAGTATTTT; CDR3 protein: CASSTRDTDTQYF; J gene: TRBJ2-3; clone size: -; V gene: TRBV5-1; D gene: -
CDR3 DNA: TGTGCCAGCAGTAAAGACAGGGGGTCTTACGAGCAGTACTTC; CDR3 protein: CASSKDRGSYEQYF; J gene: TRBJ2-7; clone size: -; V gene: TRBV6-5; D gene: TRBD1
CDR3 DNA: TGTGCCAGTATGGGATGGGGCACTGAAGCTTTCTTT; CDR3 protein: CASMGWGTEAFF; J gene: TRBJ1-1; clone size: -; V gene: TRBV19; D gene: -
CDR3 DNA: TGCGCCAGCAGCCCCGCAGCCTCATTACAGTACTCCTATGGCTACACCTTC; CDR3 protein: CASSPAASLQYSYGYTF; J gene: TRBJ1-2; clone size: -; V gene: TRBV4-3; D gene: -
CDR3 DNA: TGCAGCGTTGCCCAGGGCACCGGGGAGCTGTTTTTT; CDR3 protein: CSVAQGTGELFF; J gene: TRBJ2-2; clone size: -; V gene: TRBV29-1; D gene: -
CDR3 DNA: TGTGCCAGTAGTATTCTGCTAGGTAGCGGGGTGGGGAATGAGCAGTTCTTC; CDR3 protein: CASSILLGSGVGNEQFF; J gene: TRBJ2-1; clone size: -; V gene: TRBV19; D gene: TRBD2
CDR3 DNA: TGTGCCAGCAGCTTCGGCACAGATACGCAGTATTTT; CDR3 protein: CASSFGTDTQYF; J gene: TRBJ2-3; clone size: -; V gene: TRBV11-2; D gene: -
CDR3 DNA: TGCAGCGCCGGGGGGGGTAACTCTGGAAACACCATATATTTT; CDR3 protein: CSAGGGNSGNTIYF; J gene: TRBJ1-3; clone size: -; V gene: TRBV29-1; D gene: -
CDR3 DNA: TGTGCCAGCAGTTACACCGGGACAGGGACAAGTCAGCCCCAGCATTTT; CDR3 protein: CASSYTGTGTSQPQHF; J gene: TRBJ1-5; clone size: -; V gene: TRBV6-6; D gene: TRBD1
CDR3 DNA: TGTGCCAGCAGCTTAGAAGGGCATTTAGGTTTGGCCGGGGAGCTGTTTTTT; CDR3 protein: CASSLEGHLGLAGELFF; J gene: TRBJ2-2; clone size: -; V gene: TRBV7-8; D gene: -
CDR3 DNA: TGTGCCAGTAGCCACACGCCAGGGGGAAGTGAAAAACTGTTTTTT; CDR3 protein: CASSHTPGGSEKLFF; J gene: TRBJ1-4; clone size: -; V gene: TRBV19; D gene: TRBD1
CDR3 DNA: TGTGCCAGCTCACCGGACCCTTCCTACGAGCAGTACTTC; CDR3 protein: CASSPDPSYEQYF; J gene: TRBJ2-7; clone size: -; V gene: TRBV18; D gene: -
CDR3 DNA: TGCAGCGTTGTTGGGGGCTCCTACGAGCAGTACTTC; CDR3 protein: CSVVGGSYEQYF; J gene: TRBJ2-7; clone size: -; V gene: TRBV29-1; D gene: -
CDR3 DNA: TGTGCCAGCGGCGCAGGGGGAGGGGGCCAGCCCCAGCATTTT; CDR3 protein: CASGAGGGGQPQHF; J gene: TRBJ1-5; clone size: -; V gene: TRBV6-5; D gene: TRBD1